A single sample gave rise to the 13 T cell receptor beta chains below, sequenced in a study of blood T cells in healthy people across ages. Together with a sample-barcoded 5' primer, a J-beta primer mix was included in a second PCR lasting about 6 to 11 cycles. Using its own MiXCR run on the 5' RACE reads, TCRdb lists one record per CDR3 protein. Of more than 650,000 distinct CDR3 sequences listed, 22% are singletons. The sample comprised blood. The receptor set was obtained from a man aged 70-80 years in good health.

This chain connects TRBV6-5 to TRBJ1-5; weak D call: TRBD1 (5 bases). The CDR3 spans 13 residues. Germline V gene data show CDR1 as MNHEY and CDR2 as SVGAGI. V was shortened by 6 bases and J by 4 bases, with 10 bases between the two germline ends. CDR3 DNA: TGTGCCAGCAGACGGGACCTTAATCAGCCCCAGCATTTT. Translation gives CASRRDLNQPQHF.

This clonotype was recorded a few times. V and J are TRBV6-6 and TRBJ2-5; 11 bases are a match to TRBD2. The closer fit of TRBJ2-1 to the DNA end suggests the J call may be wrong. Germline V CDR1 and CDR2: MNHNY, SVGAGI (reference sequence). The CDR3 length is 15 residues. CDR3 sequence reads: CASSYVAGGPNEQFF. CDR3 sequence (DNA): TGTGCCAGCAGTTACGTAGCGGGAGGGCCCAATGAGCAGTTCTTC.

This clonotype was detected only a few times. The chain recombines TRBV28 with TRBJ2-7; 12 positions match TRBD2. The CDR3 is 14 amino acids. Germline V gives CDR1 MDHEN, CDR2 SYDVKM. V trimming: 7 bases; J trimming: 6 bases; junction bases outside the gene matches: 7. CDR3 protein: CASTELAGGCEQYF. CDR3 sequence (DNA): TGTGCCAGCACCGAACTAGCGGGGGGCTGCGAGCAGTACTTC. Full variable domain (rest looked up from reference TRBV28 and TRBJ2-7): DVKVTQSSRYLVKRTGEKVFLECVQDMDHENMFWYRQDPGLGLRLIYFSYDVKMKEKGDIPEGYSVSREKKERFSLILESASTNQTSMYLCASTELAGGCEQYFGPGTRLTVT.

This clonotype was counted between two and nine times. The V and J genes are TRBV28 and TRBJ2-1; TRBD2 matches at 14 bases. The trim removed 4 bases at V and 0 bases at J, leaving 8 bases unmatched. CDR3 size: 19 residues. Germline loops: CDR1 MDHEN, CDR2 SYDVKM. CDR3 in amino acids: CASSWGLAGAKGSYNEQFF. The CDR3 DNA is TGTGCCAGCAGTTGGGGACTAGCGGGGGCTAAGGGCTCCTACAATGAGCAGTTCTTC.

Concerning this clonotype: One end of the junction varies from germline; a read error may be responsible. The chain joins TRBV9 to TRBJ2-3, with 8 bases fitting TRBD2. Looked up from germline, CDR1 is SGDLS and CDR2 is YYNGEE. The CDR3 consists of 16 residues. The DNA of the CDR3 is TGTGCCAGTAGCGTCCCGTTAGCGGGGAGTTCAGATACGCAGTATTTT. This sequence encodes CASSVPLAGSSDTQYF.

This clonotype was recorded a few times. The genes are TRBV12-3 or TRBV12-4 and TRBJ2-3; 7 nucleotides align to TRBD2. The CDR3 extends over 15 amino acids. V lost 3 bases and J lost 2; bases outside the gene matches: 5. CDR3 DNA: TGTGCCAGCAGTTTTCAGAGACTAGCCACAGATACGCAGTATTTT. Translated, it gives CASSFQRLATDTQYF.

V is TRBV4-2 and J is TRBJ2-5; 7 bases match TRBD2. Unmatched junction bases numbered 7, after V lost 4 bases and J lost 5 bases. From germline, CDR1 is LGHNA and CDR2 YNFKEQ. The CDR3 spans 14 residues. The CDR3 sequence is CASSPTSSVETQYF. CDR3 sequence (DNA): TGTGCCAGCAGCCCGACTAGCAGCGTGGAGACCCAGTACTTC.

The chain has TRBV30 and TRBJ1-3; D not certain. There are 16 residues in the CDR3. The germline V gene has CDR1 GTSNPN and CDR2 SVGIG (reference sequence). V lost 0 bases and J lost 4, with 16 bases in between. The CDR3 nucleotides are TGTGCCTGGAGTGTAGATGTGACGGGGTACGGAAACACCATATATTTT. Protein product: CAWSVDVTGYGNTIYF.

This clonotype was counted between two and nine times. The chain couples TRBV12-3 or TRBV12-4 to TRBJ2-5; TRBD2 agrees at 7 bases. The end of the DNA fits TRBJ2-1 better, so the J call may be wrong. The CDR3 has 14 amino acids. CDR3 loop: CASSPWLADNEQFF. CDR3 DNA sequence: TGTGCCAGCAGCCCCTGGCTAGCGGACAATGAGCAGTTCTTC.

This clonotype was seen only once. The chain employs TRBV5-1 and TRBJ1-4; 9 nucleotides line up with TRBD1. CDR1 and CDR2 from the germline V gene are SGHRS and YFSETQ. CDR3 length: 15 residues. J lost 7 bases, V lost 4 bases, and 8 bases had no gene match. CDR3: CASSGGQGLIEKLFF. CDR3 nucleotide sequence: TGCGCCAGCAGCGGAGGACAGGGGCTTATTGAAAAACTGTTTTTT. Looking up the rest from reference TRBV5-1 and TRBJ1-4 gives the full variable domain: KAGVTQTPRYLIKTRGQQVTLSCSPISGHRSVSWYQQTPGQGLQFLFEYFSETQRNKGNFPGRFSGRQFSNSRSEMNVSTLELGDSALYLCASSGGQGLIEKLFFGSGTQLSVL.

The CDR3 nucleotides are TGCAGTGCCCTACGGGCGGGGAGCTCCTACAATGAGCAGTTCTTC. This translates into CSALRAGSSYNEQFF. V and J are TRBV20-1 and TRBJ2-1; tentative D call: TRBD2 (6 bases). The V gene's germline CDR1 is DFQATT and CDR2 SNEGSKA (reference sequence). The CDR3 has 15 residues. Trimming took off 6 bases at V and 0 bases at J, with 15 bases between the two ends.

The rearrangement links TRBV3-1 to TRBJ2-1, with 8 bases aligning to TRBD2. The germline V gene has CDR1 LGHDT and CDR2 YNNKEL (reference sequence). Losses at the gene ends were 0 bases for V and 15 bases for J; bases not matched to a gene: 10. The CDR3 runs to 14 residues. The CDR3: CASSQEETSDPRFF. The CDR3 DNA follows: TGTGCCAGCAGCCAAGAAGAGACTAGCGATCCCAGGTTCTTC.

The chain uses TRBV20-1 and TRBJ2-1, with 8 positions matching TRBD2. Germline CDR1 DFQATT, CDR2 SNEGSKA (reference sequence). The trim removed 2 bases at V and 4 bases at J, leaving 7 bases unmatched. The CDR3 is made up of 15 amino acids. Here the CDR3 DNA reads TGCAGTGCTAGACCCAGCGGGAGTTATTACAATGAGCAGTTCTTC. Its translation: CSARPSGSYYNEQFF.